This TCR beta chain was found in a study of read filtering for tumor transcriptome and immune sequencing. Study background: The cohort had roughly 17 men and more than 11 women aged roughly 40 to 90, mean roughly 71 years. IR-seq gave about 4.05 to 11 million TCR reads per sample; RNA-seq gave roughly 80 to 1,300. DNase treatment preceded whole-transcriptome library preparation.

The CDR3 has 16 amino acids. V lost 1 base to trimming and J lost 10 bases; unmatched junction nucleotides: 9. CDR1 and CDR2 (germline): SGHTA, FQGNSA. From about 0.4 ug of RNA, a library with molecular barcoded alpha/delta and beta/gamma adaptors was made. TCRdb itself ran the reads through MiXCR, one entry per CDR3 protein. The sample records 20,000 to 30,000 distinct CDR3 sequences, under 25% being singletons. The source is a donor older than 35 with multiple myeloma. Specimen: a population of CD138-negative cells sorted from bone marrow. This chain joins TRBV7-2 and TRBJ2-1; 11 bases match TRBD2. This CDR3 reads CASSLVPASGGPEQFF. The CDR3 DNA reads TGTGCCAGCAGCTTAGTTCCCGCTAGCGGGGGGCCGGAGCAGTTCTTC.